This TCR beta chain was sequenced in a study of T cell repertoires in cytomegalovirus infection (dated by TCRdb to the late 2010s). Background on the whole study: The peptide stimulations were aimed at well-studied HLA-B-restricted epitopes as well as recently identified HLA-C-restricted CMV epitopes, whose presentation resists viral immunomodulation. Donor HLA type was relevant to the analysis, as public TCR beta signatures indicated carriage of CMV infection together with the matching HLA type.

Beyond this particular receptor, the publication reports: The ex vivo response was dominated by HLA-C-restricted CMV-specific TCR beta clonotypes, which also provided the single most frequent clonotype in two of eight donors. In both this cohort and an independent 352-donor cohort, the cumulative frequency of public TCR beta family members distinguished carriers of CMV infection plus the relevant HLA type.

Inclusive of the bounding cysteine and phenylalanine, the CDR3 is 13 residues long. Just CDR3 DNA is preserved here, 39 bases in frame from base 1. Trimming costs V 2 bases and J 4 bases, and their ends lie 9 bases apart. CDR1 and CDR2, looked up from the germline V gene, are ENHRY and SYGVKD. TCRdb lists the instrument as Illumina HiSeq 1500. TCRdb reran the public reads through fastp at Q25 and MiXCR, keeping productive beta chains. Each CDR3 protein appears once, grouped with its most common genes and DNA. This sample has a few hundred thousand distinct CDR3 sequences in its table, and approximately 40% of those were observed once. The ten largest account for more than 40% of the sample. Notes on this clonotype: No antigen is known for it. The record has no base qualities; no much larger clone is one base away.

The treatment or condition label, read with the paper, signifies: in vitro stimulation with specific CMV peptide epitopes to enrich CMV-specific T cells. The TCR comes from a human donor in good health (CMV status not recorded). Some clones in this sample may be carry-over from other donors' samples. In this chain, TRBV10-3 is recombined with TRBJ2-7; TRBD1 could be the D gene, as 5 bases match. The sample in question was cultured PBMCs, obtained from culture after CMV antigen stimulation. The bases are TGTGCCATCAGTGAGAGCACAGGATACGAGCAGTACTTC. Translated, it gives CAISESTGYEQYF.